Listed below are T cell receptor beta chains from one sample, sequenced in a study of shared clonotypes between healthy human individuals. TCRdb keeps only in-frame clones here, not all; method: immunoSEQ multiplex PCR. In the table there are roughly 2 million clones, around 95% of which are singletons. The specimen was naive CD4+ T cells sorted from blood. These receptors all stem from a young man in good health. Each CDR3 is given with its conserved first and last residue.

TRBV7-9,CASSLAGKAEAFF
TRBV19,CASTGRPNEKLFF
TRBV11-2,CASSLANENIQYF
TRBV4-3,CASSLRGGASPLHF
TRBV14,CASSHADTQYF
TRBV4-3,CASSQDPGNSPLHF
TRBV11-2,CASSPILGSTYEQYF
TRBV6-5,CASSPGQITYGYTF
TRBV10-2,CASSEGKTYEQYF
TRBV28,CASSPRGRRTRGTDTQYF
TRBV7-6,CASSFAEGGRNSPLHF
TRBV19,CASSPGVGVTGELFF
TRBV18,CASSPRNRGTGELFF
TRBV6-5,CASSYRVEAEQYF
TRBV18,CASSPSADIRGYTF
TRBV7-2,CASSLGLGRETQYF
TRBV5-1,CASSLAAGSGTGELFF
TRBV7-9,CASSVGPVGANYGYTF
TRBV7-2,CASSSQGWGEQFF
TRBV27,CASSGWGAFGEQYF
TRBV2,CASRDRVSSYEQYF
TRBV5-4,CASRPDRDSLYGYTF
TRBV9,CASSEGLAGGGTEQYF
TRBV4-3,CASSQVTSNTGAGNTIYF
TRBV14,CASSPGLAEITDTQYF
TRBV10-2,CASSESIVRVSSYEQYF
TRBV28,CASSLLSRQGDPRTNYEQYF
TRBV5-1,CASSLARQSSGANVLTF
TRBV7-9,CATPQGRDSGNTIYF
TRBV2,CASSQDTSGNTIYF
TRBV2,CASSEAGRAGNTIYF
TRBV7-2,CASSLDAGTGREGYEQYF
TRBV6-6,CASSELSGVSYEQYF
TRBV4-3,CASRTCVERDLHEQYF
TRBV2,CASRGDSQETQYF
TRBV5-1,CASSFGQGVNEQFF
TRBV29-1,CSVELNNYGYTF
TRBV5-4,CASSSGPNPGEKLFF
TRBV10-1,CASRPGQGSYGYTF
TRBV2,CASSGDSFATNEKLFF
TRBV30,CAWRLAGGTEAFF